This T cell receptor (beta chain) was recovered during a study of T-cell memory formation after mild COVID-19. The study, taken as a whole, reports: CD4+ bias marked clones expanding day 15 to 37, unlike balanced contracting clones. There were some responding clones in pre-infection memory, which suggested that cross-reactive memory had joined. What remained unconfirmed was the SARS-CoV-2 specificity of second-wave clones peaking on day 37.

TCRdb used MiXCR to reprocess the 5' RACE reads, holding one entry per CDR3 protein. The sample includes roughly 240,000 distinct CDR3 sequences, roughly 14% of them seen just once. This clonotype showed up just a few times. Antigen specificity is unknown. Germline assignment: CDR1 SGHRS and CDR2 YFSETQ. The ends lost 5 bases at V and 8 bases at J; junction bases unmatched: 12. CDR3 length: 16 amino acids. Material for sequencing was PBMCs or a T cell subset sorted from them (not recorded which). J is TRBJ2-1 and V is TRBV5-1, with TRBD2 matching 11 bases. The receptor was derived from an adult woman who had mild COVID-19 (a few samples of this study predate the infection). Cell type and time point are not known. The CDR3 sequence: CASRSQASGGSDEQFF. The CDR3, as DNA: TGCGCCAGCAGAAGCCAAGCTAGCGGGGGGAGTGATGAGCAGTTCTTC.